One TCR beta chain is described in this entry. The source of the sample is a study of blood T cell repertoires in COVID-19. Study-wide background: Acute-phase and convalescent COVID-19 samples originated in the United States, Italy and Spain. PBMCs, B-cell-depleted T cells, or T cells provided the cDNA or gDNA that made up the material.

Source study methods: Reference gene primer amplification gave estimated nucleated cell counts. Measured with immunoSEQ multiplex PCR; TCRdb has only the in-frame clones, and not every one. V and J calls and clone size are copied from that table; D and trimming were computed from the DNA. This sample carries around 25,000 clones, about 87% of them seen once, and the ten largest clones take approximately 2.8%. The CDR3 extends over 14 amino acids. V lost 3 bases to trimming and J lost 6 bases, with 14 bases between them. CDR1 is GTSNPN and CDR2 is SVGIG in the germline V gene (reference sequence). The chain joins TRBV30 to TRBJ1-4; D is possibly TRBD1 (6 bases). Sequences were obtained from peripheral blood. The clonotype was recovered from a human donor in a cohort sampled during active COVID-19. The CDR3 here is CAWRVRGGDEKLFF. The DNA of the CDR3 is TGTGCCTGGAGAGTCCGAGGGGGAGATGAAAAACTGTTTTTT. The entire variable domain, with the rest obtained from reference TRBV30 and TRBJ1-4, is as follows: SQTIHQWPATLVQPVGSPLSLECTVEGTSNPNLYWYRQAAGRGLQLLFYSVGIGQISSEVPQNLSASRPQDRQFILSSKKLLLSDSGFYLCAWRVRGGDEKLFFGSGTQLSVL.